This TCR beta chain appears in the sequencing data of a study of human T cells and chemical hapten exposure. At the level of the study: Upper inner arm skin measuring 2 cm by 2 cm received 2% DPC for sensitization.

The time point: pre-sensitization, week 0. The sample's treatment: therapeutic diphenylcyclopropenone sensitization with weekly scalp DPC. Patch tests were applied only after blood draws. A few counts support this clonotype. The CDR3 has 14 amino acids. Per the germline V gene, CDR1 is LGHDT and CDR2 is YNNKEL (reference sequence). Trimming stripped 1 base from V and 6 bases from J, with 12 bases between. TCRdb itself ran the RACE reads through MiXCR, one entry per CDR3 protein. The profile shows 300,000 to 400,000 distinct CDR3 sequences, roughly 5% of them singletons. The source was whole blood, collected in connection with sensitization to the hapten diphenylcyclopropenone (DPC). The receptor's source is a woman aged 45-59 years with alopecia areata. Some clones in this sample may be carry-over from other donors' samples. This chain connects TRBV3-1 to TRBJ1-2; D perhaps matches TRBD1 (5 bases). CDR3 bases: TGTGCCAGCAGCCAAGGACGGGGGACCCATGGCTACACCTTC. This encodes CASSQGRGTHGYTF.